Shown below are 32 T cell receptor beta chains from a single sample sequenced in a study of T cell repertoires in cytomegalovirus infection. TCRdb analysed the reads with MiXCR anew, one entry per CDR3 protein. The data show about 740,000 distinct CDR3 sequences, 30% to 35% seen once. No antigen is known for these receptors. The sample was cultured PBMCs, taken from culture after CMV antigen stimulation. These receptors came from a human donor in good health (CMV status not recorded). Some clones in this sample may be carry-over from other donors' samples.

The rearrangement joins TRBV7-9 to TRBJ1-2, with 10 bases fitting TRBD1. This CDR3 spans 15 amino acids. V dropped 5 bases and J dropped 3; count of bases not matched to a gene: 6. Looked up from germline, CDR1 is SEHNR and CDR2 is FQNEAQ (reference sequence). The CDR3, as DNA: TGTGCCAGCAGCCCACGGGACAGGGGACACTATGGCTACACCTTC. Translation gives CASSPRDRGHYGYTF. Full variable domain (missing parts from reference TRBV7-9 and TRBJ1-2): DTGVSQNPRHKITKRGQNVTFRCDPISEHNRLYWYRQTLGQGPEFLTYFQNEAQLEKSRLLSDRFSAERPKGSFSTLEIQRTEQGDSAMYLCASSPRDRGHYGYTFGSGTRLTVV.

The chain couples TRBV20-1 to TRBJ2-3; TRBD2 agrees at 16 bases. CDR1 and CDR2 from the germline V gene are DFQATT and SNEGSKA (reference sequence). The trim removed 2 bases at V and 2 bases at J, leaving 4 bases unmatched. This CDR3 region has 17 residues. The CDR3 spells CSARSGLAGGPTDTQYF. The CDR3 DNA sequence: TGCAGTGCTAGATCGGGACTAGCGGGGGGGCCCACAGATACGCAGTATTTT.

This clonotype has a count of ten or more. The chain carries TRBV7-2 and TRBJ2-7; D is perhaps TRBD1 or TRBD2 (5 bases each). With 2 bases removed from V and 4 bases from J, the gap between germline ends came to 15 bases. The CDR3 has 15 amino acids. Germline-derived CDR1 and CDR2 are SGHTA and FQGNSA. The CDR3 spells CASSLRRGPSYEQYF. CDR3 DNA sequence: TGTGCCAGCAGCTTACGTCGGGGCCCGTCGTACGAGCAGTACTTC.

This clonotype has only a few counts. The V and J genes are TRBV6-5 and TRBJ2-7, with TRBD2 matching over 9 bases. There are 17 residues in the CDR3. CDR1 is MNHEY, CDR2 SVGAGI, per germline. After removal of 5 bases from V and 0 bases from J, the junction contained 11 bases not matched to a gene. In DNA, the CDR3 is TGTGCCAGCAGTCCGGGGACTAGCAAATTACACTCCTACGAGCAGTACTTC. This translates into CASSPGTSKLHSYEQYF.

The chain recombines TRBV19 with TRBJ2-7; 10 nucleotides line up with TRBD2. Germline V gene lookup returns CDR1 LNHDA and CDR2 SQIVND (reference sequence). The CDR3 runs 15 residues. The J segment lost 4 bases and the V segment lost 6 bases, leaving 9 bases of the junction unmatched. CDR3 coding DNA: TGTGCCAGTAGCACATGGACTAGCGGACTTTACGAGCAGTACTTC. Protein: CASSTWTSGLYEQYF. The full variable domain, its missing parts supplied by reference TRBV19 and TRBJ2-7, is DGGITQSPKYLFRKEGQNVTLSCEQNLNHDAMYWYRQDPGQGLRLIYYSQIVNDFQKGDIAEGYSVSREKKESFPLTVTSAQKNPTAFYLCASSTWTSGLYEQYFGPGTRLTVT.

This clonotype turned up a few times. The chain recombines TRBV7-9 with TRBJ2-3; D not certain. The CDR3 runs to 12 residues. Trimming pared 5 bases from V and 9 bases from J, leaving 12 bases between. Per the germline V gene, CDR1 is SEHNR and CDR2 is FQNEAQ (reference sequence). CDR3 sequence: CASSLIPETQYF. Here the CDR3 DNA reads TGTGCCAGCAGCCTAATTCCGGAGACGCAGTATTTT. Variable domain in full (rest from reference TRBV7-9 and TRBJ2-3): DTGVSQNPRHKITKRGQNVTFRCDPISEHNRLYWYRQTLGQGPEFLTYFQNEAQLEKSRLLSDRFSAERPKGSFSTLEIQRTEQGDSAMYLCASSLIPETQYFGPGTRLTVL.

CDR3 residues: CASSRERGGASTDTQYF. CDR3 coding DNA: TGTGCCAGCAGCCGGGAGCGGGGGGGAGCTAGCACAGATACGCAGTATTTT. V is TRBV7-8 and J is TRBJ2-3, with TRBD2 identical over 10 bases. The CDR3 has 17 residues. Losses at the gene ends were 5 bases for V and 0 bases for J; bases not matched to a gene: 8. The V gene's germline CDR1 is SGHVS and CDR2 FQNEAQ.

The chain couples TRBV29-1 to TRBJ2-1; 7 nucleotides line up with TRBD2. J gave up 7 bases and V 2 bases, and 5 bases lay outside the gene matches. CDR3 size: 13 residues. Germline assignment: CDR1 SQVTM and CDR2 ANQGSEA. The CDR3 region is CSVELGSGNEQFF. CDR3 in DNA: TGCAGCGTTGAATTGGGTAGCGGGAATGAGCAGTTCTTC.

This sequence joins TRBV7-6 and TRBJ1-1; D is unclear. CDR1 and CDR2 (germline): SGHVS, FNYEAQ. V lost 0 bases to trimming and J lost 5 bases, with 16 bases between them. The CDR3 loop spans 16 amino acids. Here the CDR3 DNA reads TGTGCCAGCAGCTTAGCTCAGGAAGGGTATCGAACTGAAGCTTTCTTT. Protein sequence: CASSLAQEGYRTEAFF.

With regard to this clonotype: Here the CDR3 omits its conserved ending phenylalanine or tryptophan, so a read error is the likely source. The J gene is TRBJ2-7, the V gene TRBV6-2 or TRBV6-3, with 9 bases aligning to TRBD1. The CDR3 sequence is 16 residues long. Germline trimming cut 6 bases from V and 2 bases from J; bases unmatched to any gene: 11. Germline assignment: CDR1 MNHEY and CDR2 SVGEGT. The CDR3 sequence: CASSPVSGQGPYEQYL. CDR3 bases: TGTGCCAGCAGCCCTGTTTCCGGACAGGGGCCCTACGAGCAGTACCTC.

The table lists this clonotype with a few counts. The chain carries TRBV4-1 and TRBJ2-1; no clear D. Trimming cost V 0 bases and J 10 bases, with 4 bases left between them. The CDR3 totals 11 residues. From germline, CDR1 is MGHRA and CDR2 YSYEKL. The CDR3 sequence: CASSQDREQFF. The CDR3 nucleotides are TGCGCCAGCAGCCAAGATAGAGAGCAGTTCTTC.

A few counts support this clonotype. The chain has TRBV6-2 or TRBV6-3 and TRBJ2-3; D unclear. The V gene lost 0 bases and the J gene lost 13 bases, with 11 bases spanning the gap. Looked up from germline, CDR1 is MNHEY and CDR2 is SVGEGT. This CDR3 is 12 amino acids long. The CDR3 sequence: CASSYSDGLEYF. In DNA, the CDR3 is TGTGCCAGCAGTTACTCGGACGGGTTGGAGTATTTT.

This clonotype was counted between two and nine times. The chain employs TRBV28 and TRBJ2-1, with D possibly being TRBD2 (6 bases). Germline CDR1 is MDHEN and CDR2 is SYDVKM. The V gene lost 10 bases and the J gene lost 3 bases, with 16 bases spanning the gap. The CDR3 totals 14 residues. The CDR3 region is CATSVAGRYNEQFF. DNA for the CDR3: TGTGCCACCTCCGTCGCGGGACGCTACAATGAGCAGTTCTTC.

The chain links TRBV18 to TRBJ2-7, with TRBD1 identical over 7 bases. Trimming cost V 4 bases and J 6 bases; bases outside gene matches: 12. CDR1 and CDR2 from the germline V gene are KGHSH and LQKENI. The CDR3 extends over 15 amino acids. The CDR3 nucleotides are TGTGCCAGCTCACTTTTCGACAGGGCCCTTGGCGAGCAGTACTTC. It translates to CASSLFDRALGEQYF.

This clonotype is a singleton in its sample. The chain employs TRBV12-3 or TRBV12-4 and TRBJ2-7, with 11 bases aligning to TRBD1. V lost 6 bases to trimming and J lost 2 bases; unmatched junction nucleotides: 3. The CDR3 has 14 residues. As DNA, the CDR3 is TGTGCCAGCAGACAGGGACAGGGGGCCTACGAGCAGTACTTC. Amino acids: CASRQGQGAYEQYF.

This clonotype was observed a handful of times. The chain is built from TRBV29-1 and TRBJ2-5; weak D call: TRBD2 (6 bases). The CDR3 is 14 residues long. Trimming removed 7 bases at V and 5 bases at J, with 20 bases between. Germline V gives CDR1 SQVTM, CDR2 ANQGSEA. The CDR3 is CSAGGPSGGETQYF. Here the CDR3 DNA reads TGCAGCGCTGGAGGGCCAAGCGGCGGGGAGACCCAGTACTTC.

The sample holds a few counts of this clonotype. This chain links TRBV6-2 or TRBV6-3 with TRBJ1-1, with D hard to call. CDR3 size: 15 residues. The V gene lost 2 bases and the J gene lost 0 bases, with 10 bases spanning the gap. The germline gives CDR1 MNHEY, CDR2 SVGEGT. CDR3 DNA sequence: TGTGCCAGCAGTTACCCCCCAGCGATGAACACTGAAGCTTTCTTT. Translating it yields CASSYPPAMNTEAFF.

The chain links TRBV19 to TRBJ2-2; 7 positions agree with TRBD2. Losses at the gene ends were 4 bases for V and 2 bases for J; bases not matched to a gene: 10. CDR3 length: 17 residues. CDR1 is LNHDA, CDR2 SQIVND, per germline (reference sequence). In DNA form, the CDR3 reads TGTGCCAGTAGTACGGGAGGTCTTCGAATCAACACCGGGGAGCTGTTTTTT. This gives the protein CASSTGGLRINTGELFF.

The chain recombines TRBV6-1 with TRBJ1-5; D is ambiguous. The V gene lost 3 bases and the J gene lost 4 bases, with 7 bases spanning the gap. The length of the CDR3 is 13 residues. Germline CDR1 MNHNS, CDR2 SASEGT. The CDR3 here is CASSEPDNQPQHF. The CDR3 DNA follows: TGTGCCAGCAGTGAGCCAGATAATCAGCCCCAGCATTTT.

The chain carries TRBV4-2 and TRBJ2-3; a possible D gene is TRBD1 (5 bases). The CDR3 sequence is 13 residues long. V lost 4 bases, J lost 4 bases, and 9 bases lay in between. CDR1 and CDR2 from the germline V gene are LGHNA and YNFKEQ. For the CDR3, the DNA is TGTGCCAGCAGCCCGACAGCACCAGATACGCAGTATTTT. This sequence encodes CASSPTAPDTQYF.

V is TRBV5-6 and J is TRBJ2-1, with a possible D match to TRBD2 (5 bases). V was clipped by 0 bases and J by 8 bases, with 18 bases between them. Germline CDR1 SGHDT, CDR2 YYEEEE. The CDR3 length is 16 residues. The CDR3 loop reads CASSLVGGREVDEQFF. The CDR3 DNA follows: TGTGCCAGCAGCTTGGTAGGCGGGCGTGAGGTGGATGAGCAGTTCTTC. The full variable domain, its missing parts supplied by reference TRBV5-6 and TRBJ2-1, is DAGVTQSPTHLIKTRGQQVTLRCSPKSGHDTVSWYQQALGQGPQFIFQYYEEEERQRGNFPDRFSGHQFPNYSSELNVNALLLGDSALYLCASSLVGGREVDEQFFGPGTRLTVL.

This chain joins TRBV7-2 and TRBJ2-1; tentative D call: TRBD1 (6 bases). Germline CDR1 is SGHTA and CDR2 is FQGNSA. The CDR3 runs to 15 residues. V was shortened by 3 bases and J by 5 bases, with 14 bases between the two germline ends. The CDR3 DNA follows: TGTGCCAGCAGCTTTGCAGGGGTCCCAAACAATGAGCAGTTCTTC. Protein: CASSFAGVPNNEQFF.

Comments on this clonotype: The junction and the germline gene differ at one end; a read error may be behind it. The chain uses TRBV11-2 and TRBJ2-1; D is possibly TRBD2 (5 bases). Germline CDR1 SGHAT, CDR2 FQNNGV. CDR3 size: 11 residues. The CDR3 DNA is TGTGCCAGCAGGTTAGCGTCACCCTTGTTCTTC. Amino acid sequence: CASRLASPLFF.

This chain uses TRBV28 with TRBJ2-7, with 8 bases identical to TRBD1. The CDR3 length is 14 residues. V lost 7 bases to trimming and J lost 0 bases; unmatched junction nucleotides: 5. The V gene's germline CDR1 is MDHEN and CDR2 SYDVKM. The DNA for the CDR3 is TGTGCCAGCACTGGACAGGGCGACTCCTACGAGCAGTACTTC. Residues: CASTGQGDSYEQYF.

The chain employs TRBV11-2 and TRBJ1-1, with no clear D. The CDR3 is 12 residues long. Germline V gives CDR1 SGHAT, CDR2 FQNNGV. Trimming removed 3 bases from V and 5 bases from J, with 7 bases in between. This chain's CDR3 is CASSFWLTEAFF. The CDR3 nucleotides read TGTGCCAGCAGCTTCTGGTTGACTGAAGCTTTCTTT.

This sequence joins TRBV7-9 and TRBJ2-5; 7 nucleotides line up with TRBD1. V lost 4 bases to trimming and J lost 1 base; unmatched junction nucleotides: 3. The germline V gene encodes CDR1 SEHNR and CDR2 FQNEAQ (reference sequence). This CDR3 has 14 amino acids. The CDR3 nucleotides read TGTGCCAGCAGCTATGGGACAGCCCAAGAGACCCAGTACTTC. Amino acid sequence: CASSYGTAQETQYF.

This clonotype was observed many times. The chain employs TRBV6-2 or TRBV6-3 and TRBJ2-2; the D gene is possibly TRBD2 (6 bases). This CDR3 contains 14 residues. Trimming took off 5 bases at V and 4 bases at J, with 11 bases between the two ends. The germline gives CDR1 MNHEY, CDR2 SVGEGT. CDR3 region: CASSGFSGTGELFF. DNA of the CDR3: TGTGCCAGCAGTGGATTTAGCGGCACCGGGGAGCTGTTTTTT.

This clonotype was seen a few times. This chain uses TRBV20-1 with TRBJ2-3, with D uncertain. The CDR3 sequence is 13 residues long. V lost 3 bases and J 1 base, leaving 8 bases between the germline ends. Per the germline V gene, CDR1 is DFQATT and CDR2 is SNEGSKA (reference sequence). The CDR3 nucleotides are TGCAGTGCTAGCGGTCCGGGCACAGATACGCAGTATTTT. This sequence encodes CSASGPGTDTQYF.

This clonotype came up a few times. This chain uses TRBV4-3 with TRBJ2-1; the D is unclear. Trimming stripped 3 bases from V and 10 bases from J, with 13 bases between. Germline CDR1 is LGHNA and CDR2 is YSLEER. This CDR3 has 13 amino acids. The CDR3, as DNA: TGCGCCAGCAGCCAGTACCTAGTCTCCGAGCAGTTCTTC. Amino acids: CASSQYLVSEQFF.

The chain couples TRBV20-1 to TRBJ1-1; 7 nucleotides match TRBD1. Germline values: CDR1 DFQATT, CDR2 SNEGSKA (reference sequence). V shed 3 bases, J shed 5 bases, and the junction held 3 bases outside the gene matches. The CDR3 sequence is 12 residues long. This chain's CDR3 is CSASIQGTEAFF. CDR3 in DNA: TGCAGTGCTAGTATACAGGGGACTGAAGCTTTCTTT.

This clonotype was counted only a few times. The CDR3 DNA follows: TGCAGTGCTAGTTACAGGGGGCGTAGGAATTCACCCCTCCACTTT. Translation: CSASYRGRRNSPLHF. J is TRBJ1-6 and V is TRBV20-1; 9 bases map to TRBD1. The V segment lost 3 bases and the J segment 7 bases; nucleotides outside the gene matches: 7. Germline CDR1 reads DFQATT; CDR2 reads SNEGSKA (reference sequence). The CDR3 runs to 15 residues.

This clonotype was detected only a few times. The genes are TRBV7-4 and TRBJ1-5, with 10 bases that match TRBD1. CDR1 and CDR2 (germline): SGHVT, SQSDAQ. This CDR3 spans 16 amino acids. The J segment lost 1 base and the V segment lost 5 bases, leaving 5 bases of the junction unmatched. In DNA form, the CDR3 reads TGTGCCAGCAGCAAGCGGACAGGGGGAAGCAATCAGCCCCAGCATTTT. Residues: CASSKRTGGSNQPQHF.